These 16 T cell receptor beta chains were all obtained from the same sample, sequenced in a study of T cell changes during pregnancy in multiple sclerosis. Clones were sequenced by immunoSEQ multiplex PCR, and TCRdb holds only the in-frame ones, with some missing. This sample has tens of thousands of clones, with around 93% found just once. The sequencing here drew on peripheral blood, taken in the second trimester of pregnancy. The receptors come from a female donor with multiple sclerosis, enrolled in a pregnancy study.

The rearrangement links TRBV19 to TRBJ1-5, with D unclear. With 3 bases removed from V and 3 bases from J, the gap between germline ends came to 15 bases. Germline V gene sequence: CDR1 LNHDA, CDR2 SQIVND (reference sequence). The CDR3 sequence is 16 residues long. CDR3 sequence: CASSIIPVRVNQPQHF. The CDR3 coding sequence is TGTGCCAGTAGTATTATTCCCGTCCGAGTCAATCAGCCCCAGCATTTT. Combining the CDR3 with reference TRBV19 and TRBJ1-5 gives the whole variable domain DGGITQSPKYLFRKEGQNVTLSCEQNLNHDAMYWYRQDPGQGLRLIYYSQIVNDFQKGDIAEGYSVSREKKESFPLTVTSAQKNPTAFYLCASSIIPVRVNQPQHFGDGTRLSIL.

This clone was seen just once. The CDR3 DNA reads TGTGCCTGGAGTACAGGGAGCAATCAGCCCCAGCATTTT. This codes for CAWSTGSNQPQHF. This sequence joins TRBV30 and TRBJ1-5; a weak D match, TRBD1 (6 bases). Between the trimmed V and J ends, which lost 2 bases and 1 base, there was a span of 6 bases. The CDR3 is 13 amino acids. The germline gives CDR1 GTSNPN, CDR2 SVGIG (reference sequence). Combining the CDR3 with reference TRBV30 and TRBJ1-5 gives the whole variable domain SQTIHQWPATLVQPVGSPLSLECTVEGTSNPNLYWYRQAAGRGLQLLFYSVGIGQISSEVPQNLSASRPQDRQFILSSKKLLLSDSGFYLCAWSTGSNQPQHFGDGTRLSIL.

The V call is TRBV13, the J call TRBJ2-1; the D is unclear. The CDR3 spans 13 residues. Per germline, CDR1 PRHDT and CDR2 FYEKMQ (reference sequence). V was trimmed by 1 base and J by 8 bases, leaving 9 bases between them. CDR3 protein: CASSLASMDEQFF. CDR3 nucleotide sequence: TGTGCCAGCAGCTTAGCCTCTATGGATGAGCAGTTCTTC.

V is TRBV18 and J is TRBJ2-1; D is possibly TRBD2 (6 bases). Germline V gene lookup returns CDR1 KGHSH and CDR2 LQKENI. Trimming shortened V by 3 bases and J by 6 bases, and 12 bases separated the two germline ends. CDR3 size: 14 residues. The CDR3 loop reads CASSPNGGGNEQFF. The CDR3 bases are TGTGCCAGCTCACCTAACGGGGGAGGCAATGAGCAGTTCTTC.

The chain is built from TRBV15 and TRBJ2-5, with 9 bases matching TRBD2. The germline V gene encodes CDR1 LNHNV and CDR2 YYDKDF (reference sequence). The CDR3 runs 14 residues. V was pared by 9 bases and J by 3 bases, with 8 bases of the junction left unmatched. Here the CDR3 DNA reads TGTGCCACTGTTAGACTAGCGGAGGAAGAGACCCAGTACTTC. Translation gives CATVRLAEEETQYF.

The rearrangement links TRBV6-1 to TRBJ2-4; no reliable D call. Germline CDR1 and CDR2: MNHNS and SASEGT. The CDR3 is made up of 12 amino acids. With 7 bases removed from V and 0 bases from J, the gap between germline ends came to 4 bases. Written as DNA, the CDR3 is TGTGCCAGCACCCGAGCCAAAAACATTCAGTACTTC. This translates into CASTRAKNIQYF.

CDR3 DNA sequence: TGTGCCAGCAGTGAACAGGGTAAAGCACCCCTCCACTTT. Encoded protein: CASSEQGKAPLHF. This rearrangement joins TRBV25-1 to TRBJ1-6; tentative D call: TRBD1 (5 bases). The CDR3 is 13 residues long. Germline CDR1 reads MGHDK; CDR2 reads SYGVNS. Trimming shortened V by 2 bases and J by 11 bases, and 10 bases separated the two germline ends.

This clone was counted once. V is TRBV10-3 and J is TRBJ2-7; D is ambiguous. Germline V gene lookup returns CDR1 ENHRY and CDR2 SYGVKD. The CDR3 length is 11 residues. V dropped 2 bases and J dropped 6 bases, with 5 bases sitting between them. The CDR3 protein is CAISETIEQYF. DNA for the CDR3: TGTGCCATCAGTGAGACTATCGAGCAGTACTTC.

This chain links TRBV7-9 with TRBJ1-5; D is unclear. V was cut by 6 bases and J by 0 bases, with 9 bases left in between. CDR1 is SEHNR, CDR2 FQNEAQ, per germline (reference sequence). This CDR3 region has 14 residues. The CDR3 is CASSTADSNQPQHF. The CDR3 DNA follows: TGTGCCAGCAGTACAGCCGATAGCAATCAGCCCCAGCATTTT.

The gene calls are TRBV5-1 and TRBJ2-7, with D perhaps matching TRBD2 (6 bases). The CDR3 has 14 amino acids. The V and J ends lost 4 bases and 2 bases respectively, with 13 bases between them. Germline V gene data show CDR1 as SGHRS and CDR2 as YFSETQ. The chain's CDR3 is CASSEMGGAYEQYF. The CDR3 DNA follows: TGCGCCAGCAGCGAGATGGGGGGTGCCTACGAGCAGTACTTC.

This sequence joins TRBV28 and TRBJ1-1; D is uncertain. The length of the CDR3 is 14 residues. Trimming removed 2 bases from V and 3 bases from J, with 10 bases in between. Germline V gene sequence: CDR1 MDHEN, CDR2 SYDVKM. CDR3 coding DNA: TGTGCCAGCAGTTTAGCGGGGAGGGACACTGAAGCTTTCTTT. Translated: CASSLAGRDTEAFF. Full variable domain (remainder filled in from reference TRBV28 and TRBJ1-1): DVKVTQSSRYLVKRTGEKVFLECVQDMDHENMFWYRQDPGLGLRLIYFSYDVKMKEKGDIPEGYSVSREKKERFSLILESASTNQTSMYLCASSLAGRDTEAFFGQGTRLTVV.

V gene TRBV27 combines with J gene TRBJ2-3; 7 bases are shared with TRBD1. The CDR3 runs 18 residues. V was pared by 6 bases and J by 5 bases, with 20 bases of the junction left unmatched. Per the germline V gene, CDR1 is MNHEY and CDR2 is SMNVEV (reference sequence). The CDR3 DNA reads TGTGCCAGCAGCCAGGTAGGGGGCCCCGAGCCCGCAGAAGATACGCAGTATTTT. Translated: CASSQVGGPEPAEDTQYF.

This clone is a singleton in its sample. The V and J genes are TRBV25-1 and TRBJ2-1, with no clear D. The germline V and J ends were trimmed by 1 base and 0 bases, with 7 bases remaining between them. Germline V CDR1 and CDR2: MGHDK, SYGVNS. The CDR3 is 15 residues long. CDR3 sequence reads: CASSEFAFSYNEQFF. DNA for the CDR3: TGTGCCAGCAGTGAATTTGCGTTCTCCTACAATGAGCAGTTCTTC.

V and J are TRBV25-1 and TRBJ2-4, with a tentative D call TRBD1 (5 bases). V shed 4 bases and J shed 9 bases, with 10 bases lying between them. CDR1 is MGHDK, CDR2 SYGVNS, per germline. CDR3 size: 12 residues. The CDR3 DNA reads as TGTGCCAGCAGTGTCGATAGGGGCATTCAGTACTTC. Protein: CASSVDRGIQYF.

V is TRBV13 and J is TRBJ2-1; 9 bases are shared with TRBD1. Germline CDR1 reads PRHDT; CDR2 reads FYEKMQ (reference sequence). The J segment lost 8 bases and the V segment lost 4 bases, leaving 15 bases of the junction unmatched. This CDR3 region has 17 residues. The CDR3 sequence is CASSSLIPGQGEDEQFF. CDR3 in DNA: TGTGCCAGCAGCTCACTCATACCGGGACAGGGTGAGGATGAGCAGTTCTTC.

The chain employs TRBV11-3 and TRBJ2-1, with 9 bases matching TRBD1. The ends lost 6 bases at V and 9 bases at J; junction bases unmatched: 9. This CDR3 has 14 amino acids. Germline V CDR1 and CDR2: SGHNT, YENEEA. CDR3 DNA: TGTGCCAGCAGTTCCGGGACAGGGAGACTTGAGCAGTTCTTC. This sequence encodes CASSSGTGRLEQFF.